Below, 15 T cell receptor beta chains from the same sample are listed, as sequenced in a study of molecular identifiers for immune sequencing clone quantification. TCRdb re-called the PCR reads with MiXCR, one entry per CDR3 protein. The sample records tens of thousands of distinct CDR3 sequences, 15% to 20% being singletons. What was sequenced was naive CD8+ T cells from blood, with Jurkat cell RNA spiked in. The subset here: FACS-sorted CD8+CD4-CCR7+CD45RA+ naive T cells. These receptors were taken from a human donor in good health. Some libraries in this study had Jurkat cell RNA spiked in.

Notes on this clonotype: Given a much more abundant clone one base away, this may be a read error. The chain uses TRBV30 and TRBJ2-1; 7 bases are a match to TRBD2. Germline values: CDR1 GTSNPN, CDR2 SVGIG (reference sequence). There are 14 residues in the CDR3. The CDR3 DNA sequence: TGTGCCTGGAGTAGCGGGGTATCCTACAGTGAGCAGTTCTTC. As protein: CAWSSGVSYSEQFF.

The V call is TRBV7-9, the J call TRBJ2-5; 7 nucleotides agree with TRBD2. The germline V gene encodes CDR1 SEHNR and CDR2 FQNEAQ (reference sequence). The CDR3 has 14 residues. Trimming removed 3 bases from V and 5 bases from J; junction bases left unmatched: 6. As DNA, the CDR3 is TGTGCCAGCAGCTTCCCGACTAGCTGGGAGACCCAGTACTTC. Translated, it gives CASSFPTSWETQYF.

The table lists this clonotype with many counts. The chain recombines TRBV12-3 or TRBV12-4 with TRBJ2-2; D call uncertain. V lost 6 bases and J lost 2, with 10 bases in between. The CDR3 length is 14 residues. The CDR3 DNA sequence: TGTGCCAGCAGACCCACAGAAAACACCGGGGAGCTGTTTTTT. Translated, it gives CASRPTENTGELFF.

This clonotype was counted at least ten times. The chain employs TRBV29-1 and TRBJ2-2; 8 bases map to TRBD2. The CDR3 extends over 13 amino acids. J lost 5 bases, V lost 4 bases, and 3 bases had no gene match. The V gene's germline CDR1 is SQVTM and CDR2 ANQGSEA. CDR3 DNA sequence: TGCAGCGTTGTGCGGGAGGTTACCGGGGAGCTGTTTTTT. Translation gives CSVVREVTGELFF.

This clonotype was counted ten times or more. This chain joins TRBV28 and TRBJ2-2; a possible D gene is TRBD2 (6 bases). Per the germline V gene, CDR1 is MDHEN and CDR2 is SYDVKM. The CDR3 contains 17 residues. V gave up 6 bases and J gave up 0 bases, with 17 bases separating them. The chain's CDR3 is CASRAGTTTPNTGELFF. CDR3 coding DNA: TGTGCCAGCAGGGCGGGGACCACCACTCCGAACACCGGGGAGCTGTTTTTT.

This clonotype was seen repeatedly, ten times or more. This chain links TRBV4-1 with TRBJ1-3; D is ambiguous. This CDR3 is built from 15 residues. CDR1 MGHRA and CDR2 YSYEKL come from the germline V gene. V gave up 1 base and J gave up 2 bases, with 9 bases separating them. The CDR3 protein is CASSQVFGAGNTIYF. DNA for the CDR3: TGCGCCAGCAGCCAAGTCTTCGGGGCTGGAAACACCATATATTTT.

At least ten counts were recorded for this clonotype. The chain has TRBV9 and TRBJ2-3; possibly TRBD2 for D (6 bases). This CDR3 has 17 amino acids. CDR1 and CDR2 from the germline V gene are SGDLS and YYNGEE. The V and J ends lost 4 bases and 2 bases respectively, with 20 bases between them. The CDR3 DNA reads TGTGCCAGCAGCCCCTACGCCAGCGGGCCCCCCACAGATACGCAGTATTTT. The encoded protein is CASSPYASGPPTDTQYF.

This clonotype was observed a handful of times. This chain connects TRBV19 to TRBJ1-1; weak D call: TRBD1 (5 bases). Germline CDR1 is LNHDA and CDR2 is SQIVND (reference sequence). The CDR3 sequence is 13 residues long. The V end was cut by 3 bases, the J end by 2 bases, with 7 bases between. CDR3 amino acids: CASSMGLNTEAFF. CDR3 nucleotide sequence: TGTGCCAGTAGTATGGGACTTAACACTGAAGCTTTCTTT.

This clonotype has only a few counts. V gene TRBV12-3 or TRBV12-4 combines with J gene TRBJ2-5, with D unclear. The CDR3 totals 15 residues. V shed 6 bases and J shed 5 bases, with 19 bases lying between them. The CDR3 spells CASSRTTVSSETQYF. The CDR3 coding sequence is TGTGCCAGCAGCCGGACGACGGTGTCATCCGAGACCCAGTACTTC.

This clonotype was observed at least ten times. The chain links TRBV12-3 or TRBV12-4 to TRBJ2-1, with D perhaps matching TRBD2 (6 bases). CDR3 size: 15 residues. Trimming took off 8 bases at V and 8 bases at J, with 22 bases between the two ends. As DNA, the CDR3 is TGTGCCAGCGGGGAGAGGGAGGCCTTTTGGGATGAGCAGTTCTTC. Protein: CASGEREAFWDEQFF.

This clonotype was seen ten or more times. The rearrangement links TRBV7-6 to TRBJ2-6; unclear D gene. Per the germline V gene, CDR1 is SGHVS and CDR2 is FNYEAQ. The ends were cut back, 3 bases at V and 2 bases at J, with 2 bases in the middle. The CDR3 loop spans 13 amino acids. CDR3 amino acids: CASSFTGANVLTF. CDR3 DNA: TGTGCCAGCAGCTTTACTGGGGCCAACGTCCTGACTTTC.

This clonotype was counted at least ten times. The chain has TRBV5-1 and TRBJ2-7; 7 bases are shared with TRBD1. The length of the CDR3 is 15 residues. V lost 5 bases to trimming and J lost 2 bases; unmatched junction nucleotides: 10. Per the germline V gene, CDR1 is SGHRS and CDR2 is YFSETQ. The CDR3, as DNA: TGCGCCAGCAGGCCCAGACAGGGAACTACCTACGAGCAGTACTTC. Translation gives CASRPRQGTTYEQYF.

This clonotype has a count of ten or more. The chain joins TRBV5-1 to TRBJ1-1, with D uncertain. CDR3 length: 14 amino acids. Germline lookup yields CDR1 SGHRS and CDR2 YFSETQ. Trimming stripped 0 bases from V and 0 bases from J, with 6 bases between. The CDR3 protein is CASSLDSMNTEAFF. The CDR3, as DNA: TGCGCCAGCAGCTTGGACAGTATGAACACTGAAGCTTTCTTT.

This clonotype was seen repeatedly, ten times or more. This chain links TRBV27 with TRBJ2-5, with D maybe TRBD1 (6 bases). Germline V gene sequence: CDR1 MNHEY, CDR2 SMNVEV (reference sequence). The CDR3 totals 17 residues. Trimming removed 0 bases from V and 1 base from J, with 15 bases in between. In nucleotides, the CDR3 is TGTGCCAGCAGTTTATCAGGACAGCCCCACCCCCAAGAGACCCAGTACTTC. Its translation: CASSLSGQPHPQETQYF.

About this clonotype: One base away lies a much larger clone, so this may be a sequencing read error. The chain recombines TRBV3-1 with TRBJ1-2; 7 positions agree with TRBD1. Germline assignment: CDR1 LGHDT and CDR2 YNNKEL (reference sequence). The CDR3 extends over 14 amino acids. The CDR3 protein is CTSSQKTGNYGYTF. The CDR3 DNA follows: TGTACCAGCAGCCAAAAGACAGGGAACTATGGCTACACCTTC.